The source of this TCR beta chain is a study of blood T cells in healthy people across ages. Regarding the study as a whole: TCR beta diversity was tightly associated with the proportion of naive T cells. Unknown CMV status may confound age-related changes in expanded clones.

Peripheral blood samples of roughly 10 milliliters were drawn from each donor. A minimum of 7 million PBMCs was isolated per sample. Sample-barcoded 5' priming and a J-beta primer mix drove a second PCR of about 6 to 12 cycles. MiXCR was run by TCRdb on the 5' RACE reads, yielding one entry per CDR3 protein. This sample has around 580,000 distinct CDR3 sequences, with around 50% found just once. From germline, CDR1 is SGHTA and CDR2 FQGNSA. The CDR3 consists of 16 residues. Concerning this clonotype itself: Antigen: not known. One end of the junction fails to match germline, which may point to a read error.

What was sequenced was blood. The chain is built from TRBV7-2 and TRBJ1-1, with D possibly matching TRBD1 (5 bases). The source is a man older than 75 in good health. The DNA of the CDR3 is TGTGCCAGCAGCATAGCGCCGGGACGTCGAAACACTGAAGCTTTCTTT. This sequence encodes CASSIAPGRRNTEAFF.